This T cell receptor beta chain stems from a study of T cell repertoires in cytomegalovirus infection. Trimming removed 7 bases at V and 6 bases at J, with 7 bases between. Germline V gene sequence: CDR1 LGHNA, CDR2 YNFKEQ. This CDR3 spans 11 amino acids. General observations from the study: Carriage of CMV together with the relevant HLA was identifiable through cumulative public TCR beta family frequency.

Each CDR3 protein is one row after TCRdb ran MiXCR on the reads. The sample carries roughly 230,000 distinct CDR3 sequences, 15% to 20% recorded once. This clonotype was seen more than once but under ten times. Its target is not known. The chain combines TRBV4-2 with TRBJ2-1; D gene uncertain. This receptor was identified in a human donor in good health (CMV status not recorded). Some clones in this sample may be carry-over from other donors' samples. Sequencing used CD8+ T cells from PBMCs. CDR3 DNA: TGTGCCAGCATGGGCGTCAATGAGCAGTTCTTC. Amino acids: CASMGVNEQFF.